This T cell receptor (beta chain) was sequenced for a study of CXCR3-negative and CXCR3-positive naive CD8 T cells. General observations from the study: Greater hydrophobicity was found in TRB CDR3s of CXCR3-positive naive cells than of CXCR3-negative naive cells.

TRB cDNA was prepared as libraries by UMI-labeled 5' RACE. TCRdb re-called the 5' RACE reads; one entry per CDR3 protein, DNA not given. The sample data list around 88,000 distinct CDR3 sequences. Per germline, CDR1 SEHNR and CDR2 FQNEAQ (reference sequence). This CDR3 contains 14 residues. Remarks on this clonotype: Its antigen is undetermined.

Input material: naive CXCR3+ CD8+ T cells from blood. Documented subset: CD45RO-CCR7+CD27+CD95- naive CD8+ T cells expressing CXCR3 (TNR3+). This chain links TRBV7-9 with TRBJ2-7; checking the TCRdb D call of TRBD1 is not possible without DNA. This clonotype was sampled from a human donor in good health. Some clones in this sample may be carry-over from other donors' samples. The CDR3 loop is CASSFPVTTYEQYF. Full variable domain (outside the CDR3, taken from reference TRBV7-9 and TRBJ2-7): DTGVSQNPRHKITKRGQNVTFRCDPISEHNRLYWYRQTLGQGPEFLTYFQNEAQLEKSRLLSDRFSAERPKGSFSTLEIQRTEQGDSAMYLCASSFPVTTYEQYFGPGTRLTVT.